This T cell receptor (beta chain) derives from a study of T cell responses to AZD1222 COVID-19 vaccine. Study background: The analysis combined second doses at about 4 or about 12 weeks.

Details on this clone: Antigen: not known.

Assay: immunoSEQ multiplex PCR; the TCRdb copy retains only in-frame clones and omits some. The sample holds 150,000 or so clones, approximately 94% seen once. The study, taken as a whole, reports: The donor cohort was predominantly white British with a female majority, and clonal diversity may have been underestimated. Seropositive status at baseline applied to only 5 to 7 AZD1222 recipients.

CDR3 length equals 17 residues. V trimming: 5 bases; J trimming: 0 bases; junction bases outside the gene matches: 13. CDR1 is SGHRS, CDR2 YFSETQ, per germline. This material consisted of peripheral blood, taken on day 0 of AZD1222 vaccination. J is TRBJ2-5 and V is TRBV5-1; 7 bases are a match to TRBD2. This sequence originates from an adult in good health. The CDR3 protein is CASRDLREEIYQETQYF. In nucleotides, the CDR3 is TGCGCCAGCAGAGATCTCCGGGAGGAGATTTACCAAGAGACCCAGTACTTC.